Presented here are 25 T cell receptor beta chains from one specimen sequenced in a study of T cell responses to AZD1222 COVID-19 vaccine. Assay: immunoSEQ multiplex PCR; the TCRdb copy retains only in-frame clones and omits some. Of around 170,000 clones listed, around 90% are singletons. This sample comprised peripheral blood, obtained 28 days after the second AZD1222 dose. The receptors were sampled from an adult who received the AZD1222 COVID-19 vaccine.

This clone was seen just once. The CDR3 loop reads CASSEVMNTEAFF. CDR3 nucleotides: TGTGCCAGCAGCGAAGTCATGAACACTGAAGCTTTCTTT. The chain links TRBV7-9 to TRBJ1-1; no firm D call. Looked up from germline, CDR1 is SEHNR and CDR2 is FQNEAQ (reference sequence). The CDR3 is 13 residues long. Trimming cost V 5 bases and J 0 bases, with 7 bases left between them.

V usage is TRBV2 and J usage is TRBJ1-5, with D possibly TRBD1 on 6 matching bases. CDR1 and CDR2 (germline): SNHLY, FYNNEI. V was pared by 7 bases and J by 3 bases, with 10 bases between. The CDR3 is 13 amino acids. The DNA for the CDR3 is TGTGCCAGCATGCGGGACAACAATCAGCCCCAGCATTTT. It translates to CASMRDNNQPQHF.

V and J are TRBV13 and TRBJ2-7, with TRBD2 identical over 8 bases. CDR3 length: 15 amino acids. The germline gives CDR1 PRHDT, CDR2 FYEKMQ (reference sequence). The V and J ends lost 3 bases and 5 bases, in that order; junction bases with no gene match: 9. The CDR3, as DNA: TGTGCCAGCAGCTTCCCGGGACTAGAGAGGAACGAGCAGTACTTC. Protein sequence: CASSFPGLERNEQYF.

V gene TRBV30 combines with J gene TRBJ1-4, with D uncertain. From germline, CDR1 is GTSNPN and CDR2 SVGIG (reference sequence). Between the trimmed V and J ends, which lost 7 bases and 8 bases, there was a span of 14 bases. This CDR3 has 12 residues. CDR3 nucleotide sequence: TGTGCCTCATCAGCGGTCGAAGAAAAACTGTTTTTT. It yields the protein CASSAVEEKLFF.

This sequence joins TRBV5-4 and TRBJ2-1, with a weak D call TRBD1 (5 bases). This CDR3 has 13 amino acids. V was pared by 1 base and J by 5 bases, with 7 bases between. From germline, CDR1 is SGHNT and CDR2 YYREEE (reference sequence). The CDR3 DNA is TGTGCCAGCAGCTTGCAGGGTAACAATGAGCAGTTCTTC. Its translation: CASSLQGNNEQFF.

The genes are TRBV11-2 and TRBJ2-1, with 7 nucleotides matching TRBD1. The CDR3 runs 14 residues. The V gene end was trimmed by 3 bases and the J gene end by 3 bases; junction bases not matched to a gene: 2. Germline V gene data show CDR1 as SGHAT and CDR2 as FQNNGV. The CDR3 region has the DNA TGTGCCAGCAGCTTGGGACAGATCTACAATGAGCAGTTCTTC. It codes for CASSLGQIYNEQFF.

J is TRBJ2-1 and V is TRBV4-2; 12 nucleotides line up with TRBD2. CDR1 LGHNA and CDR2 YNFKEQ come from the germline V gene. The J segment lost 8 bases and the V segment lost 1 base, leaving 6 bases of the junction unmatched. CDR3 length: 16 residues. In nucleotides, the CDR3 is TGTGCCAGCAGCCAAGCTCTGACTAGCGGGAGTTATGAGCAGTTCTTC. It yields the protein CASSQALTSGSYEQFF.

The V and J genes are TRBV11-3 and TRBJ2-5; either TRBD1 or TRBD2 may fit D (5 bases each). V dropped 1 base and J dropped 3 bases, with 15 bases sitting between them. The CDR3 covers 16 residues. In germline, CDR1 is SGHNT, CDR2 YENEEA. The chain's CDR3 is CASSLGLGPGEETQYF. In DNA, the CDR3 is TGTGCCAGCAGCTTAGGGTTGGGACCGGGTGAAGAGACCCAGTACTTC.

This chain joins TRBV5-1 and TRBJ1-2; 8 nucleotides line up with TRBD1. Germline-derived CDR1 and CDR2 are SGHRS and YFSETQ. V gave up 4 bases and J gave up 5 bases; unmatched junction bases: 7. The CDR3 spans 14 residues. The CDR3 bases are TGCGCCAGCAGCCCAGGGGGCATGGGGTATGGCTACACCTTC. Translated: CASSPGGMGYGYTF.

The chain carries TRBV11-2 and TRBJ1-6; possible D gene TRBD1, 6 bases. With 1 base removed from V and 7 bases from J, the gap between germline ends came to 17 bases. CDR1 is SGHAT, CDR2 FQNNGV, per germline. The CDR3 length is 17 residues. The CDR3: CASSLVQGGTHNSPLHF. The DNA of the CDR3 is TGTGCCAGCAGCTTAGTTCAAGGGGGGACACACAATTCACCCCTCCACTTT.

This rearrangement joins TRBV7-9 to TRBJ2-6, with D tentatively TRBD1 or TRBD2 (5 bases each). Trimming pared 2 bases from V and 8 bases from J, leaving 7 bases between. Germline CDR1 and CDR2: SEHNR and FQNEAQ (reference sequence). There are 13 residues in the CDR3. CDR3 amino acids: CASSLSGPNVLTF. The CDR3 region has the DNA TGTGCCAGCAGCTTATCGGGGCCCAACGTCCTGACTTTC.

This chain links TRBV9 with TRBJ1-1; D ambiguous. The CDR3 totals 14 residues. CDR1 and CDR2 from the germline V gene are SGDLS and YYNGEE. V was cut by 4 bases and J by 1 base, with 11 bases left in between. CDR3 amino acids: CASSPFAGNTEAFF. CDR3 sequence (DNA): TGTGCCAGCAGCCCCTTCGCAGGGAACACTGAAGCTTTCTTT.

J is TRBJ1-5 and V is TRBV28, with D possibly being TRBD1 (5 bases). The CDR3 contains 13 residues. The germline V gene encodes CDR1 MDHEN and CDR2 SYDVKM. Trimming removed 7 bases from V and 7 bases from J, with 14 bases in between. CDR3 in DNA: TGTGCCAGCATGACGGTGGGGGAGCAGCCCCAGCATTTT. Amino acid sequence: CASMTVGEQPQHF.

The rearrangement links TRBV19 to TRBJ2-5; TRBD2 matches 9 bases. From germline, CDR1 is LNHDA and CDR2 SQIVND (reference sequence). The CDR3 totals 14 residues. V shed 5 bases, J shed 3 bases, and the junction held 4 bases outside the gene matches. In DNA form, the CDR3 reads TGTGCCAGTAGTGTTAGCGGGGGTAAAGAGACCCAGTACTTC. It codes for CASSVSGGKETQYF.

This chain links TRBV30 with TRBJ1-5, with D perhaps matching TRBD1 (6 bases). Germline V gives CDR1 GTSNPN, CDR2 SVGIG (reference sequence). Trimming took off 0 bases at V and 0 bases at J, with 9 bases between the two ends. CDR3 length: 15 residues. The CDR3 region has the DNA TGTGCCTGGAGTGTAGCAGGGGATAGCAATCAGCCCCAGCATTTT. Protein sequence: CAWSVAGDSNQPQHF.

The genes are TRBV7-2 and TRBJ1-4; D is unclear. The CDR3 runs 15 residues. The V and J ends lost 2 bases and 0 bases respectively, with 7 bases between them. CDR1 and CDR2 from the germline V gene are SGHTA and FQGNSA. The chain's CDR3 is CASSLYGSTNEKLFF. The CDR3 DNA follows: TGTGCCAGCAGCTTATACGGGTCAACTAATGAAAAACTGTTTTTT.

The V and J genes are TRBV5-1 and TRBJ1-2; no definite D call. The V and J ends lost 0 bases and 1 base respectively, with 7 bases between them. The germline V gene encodes CDR1 SGHRS and CDR2 YFSETQ. This CDR3 has 14 amino acids. The CDR3: CASSLGYFNYGYTF. The CDR3 DNA follows: TGCGCCAGCAGCTTGGGTTATTTTAACTATGGCTACACCTTC.

The chain couples TRBV4-3 to TRBJ1-1; TRBD1 aligns across 10 bases. V was pared by 0 bases and J by 0 bases, with 7 bases of the junction left unmatched. Germline CDR1 LGHNA, CDR2 YSLEER. There are 18 residues in the CDR3. Written as DNA, the CDR3 is TGCGCCAGCAGCCAAGAGAGCGGACAGGGGGATTTGAACACTGAAGCTTTCTTT. Translating gives CASSQESGQGDLNTEAFF.

V is TRBV6-1 and J is TRBJ2-2; TRBD2 agrees at 8 bases. Trimming cost V 3 bases and J 2 bases; bases outside gene matches: 8. Germline values: CDR1 MNHNS, CDR2 SASEGT. This CDR3 has 17 residues. The chain's CDR3 is CASSDLAGMSNTGELFF. CDR3 bases: TGTGCCAGCAGTGATTTAGCGGGGATGTCTAACACCGGGGAGCTGTTTTTT.

The rearrangement links TRBV20-1 to TRBJ1-6; D gene uncertain. Trimming removed 3 bases at V and 5 bases at J, with 8 bases between. Germline V gives CDR1 DFQATT, CDR2 SNEGSKA (reference sequence). There are 13 residues in the CDR3. The CDR3 here is CSASAWDNSPLHF. The CDR3 nucleotides are TGCAGTGCTAGTGCTTGGGATAATTCACCCCTCCACTTT.

The CDR3 reads CASSLGGTGTYEQYF. Here the CDR3 DNA reads TGCGCCAGCAGCTTAGGAGGGACAGGGACCTACGAGCAGTACTTC. The rearrangement joins TRBV5-1 to TRBJ2-7; 9 bases agree with TRBD1. The CDR3 totals 15 residues. The V segment lost 2 bases and the J segment 2 bases; nucleotides outside the gene matches: 5. The germline V gene has CDR1 SGHRS and CDR2 YFSETQ.

This rearrangement joins TRBV27 to TRBJ1-2; D is unclear. V was clipped by 1 base and J by 4 bases, with 16 bases between them. The germline V gene encodes CDR1 MNHEY and CDR2 SMNVEV (reference sequence). The CDR3 spans 16 residues. The DNA of the CDR3 is TGTGCCAGCAGTTTATACTACGAGGCGGCCGGCTATGGCTACACCTTC. This sequence encodes CASSLYYEAAGYGYTF.

The chain carries TRBV11-2 and TRBJ2-7; TRBD2 is a possible D gene (6 bases). V lost 5 bases, J lost 2 bases, and 10 bases lay in between. This CDR3 spans 13 amino acids. Germline V gives CDR1 SGHAT, CDR2 FQNNGV. Written as DNA, the CDR3 is TGTGCCAGCAGCCTGGGACTGACCTACGAGCAGTACTTC. This sequence encodes CASSLGLTYEQYF.

The chain links TRBV5-4 to TRBJ2-5; D is possibly TRBD1 (5 bases). The CDR3 loop spans 14 amino acids. The germline V gene encodes CDR1 SGHNT and CDR2 YYREEE (reference sequence). Between the trimmed V and J ends, which lost 1 base and 4 bases, there was a span of 11 bases. The CDR3: CASSLMGLGETQYF. CDR3 nucleotides: TGTGCCAGCAGCTTGATGGGGCTTGGAGAGACCCAGTACTTC.

This chain joins TRBV2 and TRBJ2-5; 7 nucleotides match TRBD2. The CDR3 covers 14 residues. Germline lookup yields CDR1 SNHLY and CDR2 FYNNEI. Trimming cost V 7 bases and J 5 bases; bases outside gene matches: 10. The CDR3 loop reads CASKGGSKGETQYF. The CDR3 DNA is TGTGCCAGCAAGGGCGGGAGCAAAGGGGAGACCCAGTACTTC.